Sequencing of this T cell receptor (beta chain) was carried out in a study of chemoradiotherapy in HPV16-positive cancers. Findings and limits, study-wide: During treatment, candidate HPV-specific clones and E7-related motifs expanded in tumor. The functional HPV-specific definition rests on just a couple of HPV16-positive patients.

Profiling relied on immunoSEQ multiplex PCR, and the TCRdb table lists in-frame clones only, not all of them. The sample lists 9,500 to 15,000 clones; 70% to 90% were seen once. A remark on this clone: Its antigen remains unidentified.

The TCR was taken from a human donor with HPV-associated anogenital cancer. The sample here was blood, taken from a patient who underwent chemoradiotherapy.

The CDR3 loop reads CASSPSSGRSATDTQYF. The CDR3 nucleotides read TGTGCCAGCAGCCCATCCTCGGGCCGTAGCGCTACAGATACGCAGTATTTT. The V and J genes are TRBV11-2 and TRBJ2-3; D may be TRBD2 (5 bases). V shed 5 bases and J shed 3 bases, with 21 bases lying between them. The germline V gene has CDR1 SGHAT and CDR2 FQNNGV. This CDR3 spans 17 amino acids.